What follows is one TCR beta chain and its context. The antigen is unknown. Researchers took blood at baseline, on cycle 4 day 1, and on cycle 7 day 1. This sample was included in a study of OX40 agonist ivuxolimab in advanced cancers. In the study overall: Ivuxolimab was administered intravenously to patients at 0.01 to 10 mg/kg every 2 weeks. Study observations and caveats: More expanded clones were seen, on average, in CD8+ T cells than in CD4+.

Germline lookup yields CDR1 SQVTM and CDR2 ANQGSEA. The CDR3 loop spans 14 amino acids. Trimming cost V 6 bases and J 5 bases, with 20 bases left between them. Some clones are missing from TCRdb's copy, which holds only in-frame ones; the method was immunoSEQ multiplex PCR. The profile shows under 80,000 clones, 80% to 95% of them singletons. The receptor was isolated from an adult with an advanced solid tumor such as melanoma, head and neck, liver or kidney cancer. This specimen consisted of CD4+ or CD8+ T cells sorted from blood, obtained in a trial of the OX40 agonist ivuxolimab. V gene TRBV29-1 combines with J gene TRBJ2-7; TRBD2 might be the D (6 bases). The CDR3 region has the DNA TGCAGCGTCAAAGACTTAGGGACTGGTCACGAGCAGTACTTC. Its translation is CSVKDLGTGHEQYF.